Presented here are 11 T cell receptor beta chains from one specimen sequenced in a study of blood T cell repertoires in COVID-19. Profiling relied on immunoSEQ multiplex PCR, and the TCRdb table lists in-frame clones only, not all of them. The sample has over 95,000 clones, 90% seen once. What was sequenced was peripheral blood. These receptors all come from a woman between 50 and 59 years old with acute or convalescent COVID-19.

The V gene is TRBV9, the J gene TRBJ2-1; D is unclear. This CDR3 spans 13 amino acids. Germline lookup yields CDR1 SGDLS and CDR2 YYNGEE. Trimming removed 0 bases at V and 4 bases at J, with 5 bases between. CDR3 residues: CASSVGAYNEQFF. DNA for the CDR3: TGTGCCAGCAGCGTAGGAGCGTACAATGAGCAGTTCTTC.

The chain joins TRBV5-1 to TRBJ1-2; D unclear. The ends were cut back, 3 bases at V and 4 bases at J, with 13 bases in the middle. The germline gives CDR1 SGHRS, CDR2 YFSETQ. This CDR3 is 14 amino acids long. In DNA form, the CDR3 reads TGCGCCAGCAGCTCTGAACAGACCATCTATGGCTACACCTTC. Amino acids: CASSSEQTIYGYTF.

V and J are TRBV7-9 and TRBJ2-5, with D maybe TRBD2 (5 bases). Between the trimmed V and J ends, which lost 8 bases and 7 bases, there was a span of 17 bases. This CDR3 has 13 amino acids. Germline loops: CDR1 SEHNR, CDR2 FQNEAQ (reference sequence). DNA of the CDR3: TGTGCCAGCGTTGTAGGGCAGGCGGGGACCCAGTACTTC. Its protein product is CASVVGQAGTQYF.

J is TRBJ2-7 and V is TRBV10-3, with 7 bases that match TRBD1. Germline V CDR1 and CDR2: ENHRY, SYGVKD. This CDR3 is 15 amino acids long. With V trimmed by 4 bases and J by 2 bases, 8 bases remained unmatched. CDR3 coding DNA: TGTGCCATCAGTGCCGACGACAGGGTTACCTACGAGCAGTACTTC. It specifies CAISADDRVTYEQYF.

This sequence joins TRBV19 and TRBJ1-2, with D possibly TRBD1 on 6 matching bases. V lost 5 bases and J 7 bases, leaving 17 bases between the germline ends. Germline lookup yields CDR1 LNHDA and CDR2 SQIVND (reference sequence). There are 14 residues in the CDR3. The CDR3 spells CASSSDQGRGGYTF. CDR3 sequence (DNA): TGTGCCAGTAGTTCCGACCAGGGGCGAGGTGGCTACACCTTC.

This chain connects TRBV28 to TRBJ1-1; tentatively, D is TRBD1 (5 bases). V gave up 3 bases and J gave up 0 bases, with 23 bases separating them. CDR3 length: 19 amino acids. Germline-derived CDR1 and CDR2 are MDHEN and SYDVKM. CDR3 nucleotide sequence: TGTGCCAGCAGTTTTGGTTCCCTCGCGGGCGGGGGAATGAACACTGAAGCTTTCTTT. Amino acids: CASSFGSLAGGGMNTEAFF.

The V call is TRBV6-5, the J call TRBJ1-1; D ambiguous. With 6 bases removed from V and 0 bases from J, the gap between germline ends came to 8 bases. The CDR3 has 13 amino acids. CDR1 is MNHEY, CDR2 SVGAGI, per germline. This chain's CDR3 is CASRGSLNTEAFF. The CDR3 DNA reads as TGTGCCAGCAGGGGCAGTTTGAACACTGAAGCTTTCTTT.

This clone occurred once. The V call is TRBV7-9, the J call TRBJ2-1, with 12 bases aligning to TRBD1. The V and J ends lost 5 bases and 8 bases, in that order; junction bases with no gene match: 10. Germline CDR1 SEHNR, CDR2 FQNEAQ (reference sequence). There are 16 residues in the CDR3. CDR3 coding DNA: TGTGCCAGCAGCAAGCCGGGACAGGGGGCTAGGGATGAGCAGTTCTTC. Translated: CASSKPGQGARDEQFF.

This clone turned up a few times. V usage is TRBV5-6 and J usage is TRBJ1-3; 7 positions agree with TRBD1. The CDR3 length is 19 residues. Germline lookup yields CDR1 SGHDT and CDR2 YYEEEE. The junction had 20 bases not matched to a gene; V was cut back by 4 bases and J by 4 bases. The CDR3: CASSLRTGQQWGRGNTIYF. The CDR3 nucleotides read TGTGCCAGCAGCCTTAGGACAGGTCAACAGTGGGGGCGAGGAAACACCATATATTTT.

This rearrangement joins TRBV14 to TRBJ1-4, with 9 positions matching TRBD1. The germline V gene encodes CDR1 SGHDN and CDR2 FVKESK. V was clipped by 5 bases and J by 0 bases; unmatched bases: 4. This CDR3 contains 16 residues. CDR3 in amino acids: CASSSRTGATNEKLFF. DNA for the CDR3: TGTGCCAGCAGCTCCCGGACAGGGGCAACTAATGAAAAACTGTTTTTT.

This clone turned up a few times. The V gene is TRBV28, the J gene TRBJ1-1, with TRBD1 identical over 8 bases. Per germline, CDR1 MDHEN and CDR2 SYDVKM. The trim removed 10 bases at V and 5 bases at J, leaving 9 bases unmatched. This CDR3 has 13 residues. The CDR3 spells CATSMTGETEAFF. CDR3 nucleotides: TGTGCCACGAGCATGACAGGGGAAACTGAAGCTTTCTTT.